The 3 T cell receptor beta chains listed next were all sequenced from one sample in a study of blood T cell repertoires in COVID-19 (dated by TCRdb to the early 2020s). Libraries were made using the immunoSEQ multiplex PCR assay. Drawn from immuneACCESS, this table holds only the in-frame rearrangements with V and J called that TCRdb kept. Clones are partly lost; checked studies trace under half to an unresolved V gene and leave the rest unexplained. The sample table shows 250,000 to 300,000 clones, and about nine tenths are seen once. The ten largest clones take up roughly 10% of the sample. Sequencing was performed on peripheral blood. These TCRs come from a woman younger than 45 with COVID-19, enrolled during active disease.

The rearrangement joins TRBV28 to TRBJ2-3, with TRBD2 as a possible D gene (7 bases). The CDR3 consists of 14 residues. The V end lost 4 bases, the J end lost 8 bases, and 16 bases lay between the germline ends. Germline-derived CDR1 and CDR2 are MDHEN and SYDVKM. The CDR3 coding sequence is TGTGCCAGCAGTTCGGGGGGCGCTTTTGGTACGCAGTATTTT. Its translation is CASSSGGAFGTQYF.

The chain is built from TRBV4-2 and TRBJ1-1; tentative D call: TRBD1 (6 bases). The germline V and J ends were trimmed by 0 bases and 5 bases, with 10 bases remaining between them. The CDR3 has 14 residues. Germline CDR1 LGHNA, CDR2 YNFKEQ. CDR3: CASSQDKGETEAFF. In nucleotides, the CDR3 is TGTGCCAGCAGCCAAGATAAGGGGGAAACTGAAGCTTTCTTT.

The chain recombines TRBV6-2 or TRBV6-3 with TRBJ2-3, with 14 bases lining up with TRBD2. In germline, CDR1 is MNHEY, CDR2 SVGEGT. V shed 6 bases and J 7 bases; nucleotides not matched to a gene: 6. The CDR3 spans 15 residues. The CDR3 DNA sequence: TGTGCCAGCAGCAGGGGACTAGCGGGAGTAAATACGCAGTATTTT. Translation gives CASSRGLAGVNTQYF.